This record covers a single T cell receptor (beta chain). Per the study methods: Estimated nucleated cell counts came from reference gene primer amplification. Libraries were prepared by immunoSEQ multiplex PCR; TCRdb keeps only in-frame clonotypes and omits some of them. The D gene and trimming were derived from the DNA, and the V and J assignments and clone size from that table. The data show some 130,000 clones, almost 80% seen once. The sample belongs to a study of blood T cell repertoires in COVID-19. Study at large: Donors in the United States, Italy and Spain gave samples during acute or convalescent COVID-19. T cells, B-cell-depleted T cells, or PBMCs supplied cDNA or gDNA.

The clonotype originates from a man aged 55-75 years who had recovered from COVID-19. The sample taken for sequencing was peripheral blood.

The CDR3 is CASSLVSSGGGNQPQHF. The CDR3 DNA is TGTGCCAGCAGCTTAGTGAGTAGCGGGGGAGGCAATCAGCCCCAGCATTTT. The rearrangement uses TRBV7-2 and TRBJ1-5, with D possibly matching TRBD1 (5 bases). The V gene's germline CDR1 is SGHTA and CDR2 FQGNSA. The ends were cut back, 1 base at V and 2 bases at J, with 15 bases in the middle. There are 17 residues in the CDR3.